This TCR beta chain came from a study of prognosis after radiotherapy for stage I lung cancer. On the study more broadly: The enrollment of patients with stage I non-small cell lung cancer occurred between April 2018 and 2019. None of the non-small cell lung cancer patients was considered medically operable. General study results and limits: Medians of roughly 10,000 versus 7,000 showed unique TCR clone counts falling after stereotactic body radiation therapy. Reportedly, metastasis status was linked to differences in TRBV and TRBJ usage frequencies.

Remarks on this clonotype: Its antigen remains unidentified. One end of the junction varies from germline; a read error may be responsible.

The germline gives CDR1 MDHEN, CDR2 SYDVKM. The CDR3 covers 12 residues. Genomic DNA served as the source from which two-round multiplex PCR generated TCR beta CDR3 amplicons. It was primers specific to each TRBV and TRBJ gene that first-round PCR used. TCRdb reprocessed the multiplex PCR reads via MiXCR and lists one record per CDR3 protein. The sample lists about 31,000 distinct CDR3 sequences; 25% to 40% were seen once. The chain joins TRBV28 to TRBJ2-7; D call uncertain. This TCR was sampled from a donor over 45 with non-small cell lung cancer. The specimen comprised PBMCs, sampled before or after stereotactic body radiation therapy (not recorded which). The CDR3, as DNA: TGTGTCAGCAGCCGCATCTCCTACGAGCAGTACTTC. Protein product: CVSSRISYEQYF. Based on the CDR3 plus reference TRBV28 and TRBJ2-7, the full variable domain is DVKVTQSSRYLVKRTGEKVFLECVQDMDHENMFWYRQDPGLGLRLIYFSYDVKMKEKGDIPEGYSVSREKKERFSLILESASTNQTSMYLCVSSRISYEQYFGPGTRLTVT.